This TCR beta chain was captured by sequencing in a study of blood T cells in healthy people across ages. With a J-beta primer mix and a sample-barcoded 5' primer, a second PCR ran about 7 to 12 cycles. TCRdb itself ran the 5' RACE reads through MiXCR, one entry per CDR3 protein. This sample has over a million distinct CDR3 sequences, with under 30% found just once. This clonotype showed up just once. Its antigen is undetermined. Whole-study results and caveats: Investigators treated diversity estimates from one million T cells as underestimates.

These same data were also listed under a study on T cells of mothers and their children.

This TCR derives from a girl aged 2-15 years in good health. Sequencing used blood.

Here the CDR3 DNA reads TGCGCCAGCAGCGGCTTAACAGGGGGCGCAGAGACCCAGTACTTC. Translation: CASSGLTGGAETQYF. The gene calls are TRBV5-1 and TRBJ2-5; 9 positions match TRBD1. The CDR3 covers 15 residues. With 4 bases clipped from V and 4 bases from J, the junction kept 8 bases outside the gene matches. Germline-derived CDR1 and CDR2 are SGHRS and YFSETQ. The full variable domain, rest sourced from reference TRBV5-1 and TRBJ2-5, is KAGVTQTPRYLIKTRGQQVTLSCSPISGHRSVSWYQQTPGQGLQFLFEYFSETQRNKGNFPGRFSGRQFSNSRSEMNVSTLELGDSALYLCASSGLTGGAETQYFGPGTRLLVL.